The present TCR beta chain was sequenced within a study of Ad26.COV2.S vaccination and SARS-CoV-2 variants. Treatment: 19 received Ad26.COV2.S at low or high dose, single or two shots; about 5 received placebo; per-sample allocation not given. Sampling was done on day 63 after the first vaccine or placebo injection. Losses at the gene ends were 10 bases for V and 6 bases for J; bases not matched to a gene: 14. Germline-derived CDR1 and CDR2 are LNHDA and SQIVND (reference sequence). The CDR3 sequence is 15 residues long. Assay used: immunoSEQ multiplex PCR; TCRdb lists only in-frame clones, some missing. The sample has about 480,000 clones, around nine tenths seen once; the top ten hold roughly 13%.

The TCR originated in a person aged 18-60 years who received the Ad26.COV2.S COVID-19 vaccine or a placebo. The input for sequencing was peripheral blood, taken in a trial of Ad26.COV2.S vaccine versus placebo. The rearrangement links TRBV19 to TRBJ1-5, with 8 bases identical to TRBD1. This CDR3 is CATQEGQGGGQPQHF. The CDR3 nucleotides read TGTGCCACCCAAGAAGGACAGGGAGGAGGTCAGCCCCAGCATTTT.